This is a list of T cell receptor beta chains from one sample in a study of shared clonotypes between healthy human individuals. The table came from immunoSEQ multiplex PCR; TCRdb's copy has only in-frame clones and leaves some out. The sample includes about 1 million clones, about 75% of them seen just once. Material: memory CD4+ T cells sorted from blood. These TCRs come from a man between 18 and 35 years old in good health. Each CDR3 is given with its conserved first and last residue. The order of the fields is J gene, clone size, V gene, CDR3 length, D gene, CDR3 DNA, CDR3 protein. D genes are given only for firm matches. The listing skips clone size in some rows; elsewhere it reads once, few, many or a size class.

>TRBJ2-3|.|TRBV7-9|14|.
TGTGCCAGCAGCTTAGCTAACGGGCCGGGTACGCAGTATTTT
CASSLANGPGTQYF
>TRBJ2-5|once|TRBV18|14|.
TGTGCCAGCTCAGCAGGACCCGGAGGGAGGACCCAGTACTTC
CASSAGPGGRTQYF
>TRBJ2-5|.|TRBV10-3|14|TRBD2
TGTGCCATCAGTGAGTCGACGGGGGGGGAGACCCAGTACTTC
CAISESTGGETQYF
>TRBJ2-5|.|TRBV7-2|14|.
TGTGCCAGCAGCGTCGGAGGGGTCCAAGAGACCCAGTACTTC
CASSVGGVQETQYF
>TRBJ1-5|.|TRBV5-4|15|TRBD1
TGTGCCAGCAGTCTCGACAGGGGGCCGGATCAGCCCCAGCATTTT
CASSLDRGPDQPQHF
>TRBJ1-6|.|TRBV4-3|15|.
TGCGCCAGCAGCCAAGTAAACGGGGTCAGATCACCCCTCCACTTT
CASSQVNGVRSPLHF
>TRBJ2-1|.|TRBV2|15|TRBD2
TGTGCCAGCAGGACGGGACTAGCGGGAGTAAATGAGCAGTTCTTC
CASRTGLAGVNEQFF
>TRBJ2-1|.|TRBV19|15|.
TGTGCCAGTAGACTTGACAGGTCGAGTGTCAACGAGCAGTTCTTC
CASRLDRSSVNEQFF
>TRBJ2-1|few|TRBV30|16|TRBD2
TGTGCCTGGAGGGCCAGACTAGCATCGGATTACAATGAGCAGTTCTTC
CAWRARLASDYNEQFF
>TRBJ2-1|once|TRBV7-9|13|TRBD2
TGTGCCAGCACTAGCGGGGGGGCACTTGAGCAGTTCTTC
CASTSGGALEQFF
>TRBJ2-3|.|TRBV4-3|16|.
TGCGCCAGCAGCCAAGATGCAAGGGCTAGCTCAGATACGCAGTATTTT
CASSQDARASSDTQYF
>TRBJ2-1|.|TRBV19|14|.
TGTGCCAGTAGTCCCCCGAAGATCCGGGGTGAGCAGTTCTTC
CASSPPKIRGEQFF
>TRBJ2-7|once|TRBV25-1|14|TRBD1
TGTGCCAGCAGTGTGGGACAGGTGAACTACGAGCAGTACTTC
CASSVGQVNYEQYF
>TRBJ1-4|.|TRBV7-9|15|.
TGTGCCAGCAGCCCTAGGACGGGATTTAATGAAAAACTGTTTTTT
CASSPRTGFNEKLFF
>TRBJ2-1|.|TRBV15|17|TRBD2
TGTGCCACCAGCAGCGACGGGTTGAGGGAGGGCTTGAATGAGCAGTTCTTC
CATSSDGLREGLNEQFF
>TRBJ2-1|.|TRBV14|15|TRBD2
TGTGCCAGCAGCCAGCCGAGGGAGGGATGGAATGAGCAGTTCTTC
CASSQPREGWNEQFF
>TRBJ1-2|few|TRBV5-4|15|.
TGTGCCAGCAGCTTGTTATGGGCGGGGTCTGATGGCTACACCTTC
CASSLLWAGSDGYTF
>TRBJ2-7|many|TRBV7-8|15|TRBD2
TGTGCCAGCAGCTCGGGACTAGCGGGTTTCTACGAGCAGTACTTC
CASSSGLAGFYEQYF
>TRBJ2-7|many|TRBV5-4|15|TRBD2
TGTGCCAGCAGCTTGGCCGGGACTAGCAGTTCCGAGCAGTACTTC
CASSLAGTSSSEQYF
>TRBJ2-1|.|TRBV27|16|TRBD2
TGTGCCAGCTTTTTATGGGAGGGCCCAACCTACAATGAGCAGTTCTTC
CASFLWEGPTYNEQFF
>TRBJ1-2|.|TRBV7-9|15|.
TGTGCCAGCAGCCCCGGGGTCGGGGTGGCGGATGGCTACACCTTC
CASSPGVGVADGYTF
>TRBJ1-6|.|TRBV19|15|TRBD1
TGTGCCAGTACCCAGTGGGACAGGGTAAATTCACCCCTCCACTTT
CASTQWDRVNSPLHF
>TRBJ2-7|.|TRBV5-4|12|.
TGTGCCAGCAGCCCCAGCTCCTACGAGCAGTACTTC
CASSPSSYEQYF
>TRBJ1-4|.|TRBV6-6|14|.
TGTGCCAGCAGTTACGTCAGGGGTAATGAAAAACTGTTTTTT
CASSYVRGNEKLFF
>TRBJ1-1|.|TRBV30|14|.
TGTGCCTGGAGTGTATGGGGGGGGAACACTGAAGCTTTCTTT
CAWSVWGGNTEAFF
>TRBJ2-2|few|TRBV5-1|15|.
TGCGCCAGCAGCTCCCAAGACAGGAACACCGGGGAGCTGTTTTTT
CASSSQDRNTGELFF
>TRBJ1-4|.|TRBV5-1|14|.
TGCGCCAGCAGCTTGGAGTGGACGAACGAAAAACTGTTTTTT
CASSLEWTNEKLFF
>TRBJ1-5|.|TRBV28|14|.
TGTGCCAGCAGTTTAGCAGGGTTTAATCAGCCCCAGCATTTT
CASSLAGFNQPQHF
>TRBJ1-3|.|TRBV18|14|.
TGTGCCAGCTCACCAGAGGGTTTCGGAAACACCATATATTTT
CASSPEGFGNTIYF